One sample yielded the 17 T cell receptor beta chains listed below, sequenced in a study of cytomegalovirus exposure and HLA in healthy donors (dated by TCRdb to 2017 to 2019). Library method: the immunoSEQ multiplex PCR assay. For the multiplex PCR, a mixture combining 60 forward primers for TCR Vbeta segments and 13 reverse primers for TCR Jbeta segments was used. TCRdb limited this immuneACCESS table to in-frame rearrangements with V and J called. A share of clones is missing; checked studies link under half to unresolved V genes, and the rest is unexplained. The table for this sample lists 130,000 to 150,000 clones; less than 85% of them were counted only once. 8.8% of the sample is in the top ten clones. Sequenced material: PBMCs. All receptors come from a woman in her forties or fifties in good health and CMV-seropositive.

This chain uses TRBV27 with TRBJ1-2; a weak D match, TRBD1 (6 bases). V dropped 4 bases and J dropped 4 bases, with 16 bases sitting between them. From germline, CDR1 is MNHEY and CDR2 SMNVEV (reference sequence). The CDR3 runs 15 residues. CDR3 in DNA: TGTGCCAGCAGTTACGGTGGGGAGGGGGTCTATGGCTACACCTTC. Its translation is CASSYGGEGVYGYTF.

The CDR3 DNA sequence: TGTGCCAGTAGTATAAGGACAGGGGTAAACCAAGAGACCCAGTACTTC. It is translated as CASSIRTGVNQETQYF. This chain connects TRBV19 to TRBJ2-5; 9 bases are a match to TRBD1. The CDR3 has 16 residues. Germline values: CDR1 LNHDA, CDR2 SQIVND (reference sequence). V trimming: 2 bases; J trimming: 0 bases; junction bases outside the gene matches: 4.

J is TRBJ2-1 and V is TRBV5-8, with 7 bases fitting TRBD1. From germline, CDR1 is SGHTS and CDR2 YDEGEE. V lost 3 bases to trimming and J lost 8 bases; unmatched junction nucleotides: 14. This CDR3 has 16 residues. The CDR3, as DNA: TGTGCCAGCAGCTCGGGACAGCATTTGGGCTTCGATGAGCAGTTCTTC. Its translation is CASSSGQHLGFDEQFF.

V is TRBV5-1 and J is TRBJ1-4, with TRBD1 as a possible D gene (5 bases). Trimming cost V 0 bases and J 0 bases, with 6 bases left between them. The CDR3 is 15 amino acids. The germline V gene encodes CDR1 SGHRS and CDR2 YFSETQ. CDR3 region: CASSLGQTTNEKLFF. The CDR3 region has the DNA TGCGCCAGCAGCTTGGGACAGACAACTAATGAAAAACTGTTTTTT. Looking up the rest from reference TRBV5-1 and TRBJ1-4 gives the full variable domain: KAGVTQTPRYLIKTRGQQVTLSCSPISGHRSVSWYQQTPGQGLQFLFEYFSETQRNKGNFPGRFSGRQFSNSRSEMNVSTLELGDSALYLCASSLGQTTNEKLFFGSGTQLSVL.

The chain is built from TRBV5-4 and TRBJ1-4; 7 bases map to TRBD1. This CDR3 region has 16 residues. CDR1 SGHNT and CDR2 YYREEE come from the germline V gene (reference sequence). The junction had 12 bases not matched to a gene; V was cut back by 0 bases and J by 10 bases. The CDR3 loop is CASSLGQDRRAVKLFF. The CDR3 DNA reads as TGTGCCAGCAGCTTGGGCCAGGACAGGAGGGCGGTAAAACTGTTTTTT.

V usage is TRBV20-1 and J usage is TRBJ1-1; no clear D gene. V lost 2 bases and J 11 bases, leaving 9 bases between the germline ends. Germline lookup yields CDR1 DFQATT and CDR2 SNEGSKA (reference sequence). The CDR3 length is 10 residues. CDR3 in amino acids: CSARPGMAFF. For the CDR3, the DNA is TGCAGTGCTAGACCGGGGATGGCTTTCTTT.

CDR3 loop: CASRRRGQGLNYGYTF. The DNA of the CDR3 is TGCGCCAGCAGACGCAGGGGACAGGGCTTAAACTATGGCTACACCTTC. The chain uses TRBV4-3 and TRBJ1-2; the match to TRBD1 covers 9 bases. The V gene's germline CDR1 is LGHNA and CDR2 YSLEER. V lost 6 bases and J lost 2; bases outside the gene matches: 10. CDR3 length equals 16 residues.

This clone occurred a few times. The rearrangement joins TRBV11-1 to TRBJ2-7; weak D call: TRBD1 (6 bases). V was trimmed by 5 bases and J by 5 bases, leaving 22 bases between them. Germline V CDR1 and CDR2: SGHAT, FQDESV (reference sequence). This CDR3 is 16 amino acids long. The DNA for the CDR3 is TGTGCCAGCAGCACCCTACAGGGCCCTCTCGGCAACGAGCAGTACTTC. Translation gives CASSTLQGPLGNEQYF.

The CDR3 spells CASTSHQDTYEQYF. The CDR3, as DNA: TGTGCCAGCACTTCTCATCAGGATACCTACGAGCAGTACTTC. The chain is built from TRBV6-6 and TRBJ2-7; D gene ambiguous. The CDR3 contains 14 residues. Germline values: CDR1 MNHNY, CDR2 SVGAGI (reference sequence). V shed 7 bases and J shed 2 bases, with 15 bases lying between them.

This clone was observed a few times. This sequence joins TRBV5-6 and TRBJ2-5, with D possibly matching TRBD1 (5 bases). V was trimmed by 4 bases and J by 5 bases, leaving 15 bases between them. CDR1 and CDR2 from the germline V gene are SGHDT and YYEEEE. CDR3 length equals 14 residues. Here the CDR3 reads CASSTPQGGETQYF. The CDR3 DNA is TGTGCCAGCAGCACCCCCCAGGGTGGGGAGACCCAGTACTTC.

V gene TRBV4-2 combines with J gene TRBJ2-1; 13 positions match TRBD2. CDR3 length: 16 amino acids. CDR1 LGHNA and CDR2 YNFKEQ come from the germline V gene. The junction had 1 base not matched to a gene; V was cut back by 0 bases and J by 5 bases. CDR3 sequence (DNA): TGTGCCAGCAGCCAAGATGGACTAGCGGGGGACAATGAGCAGTTCTTC. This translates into CASSQDGLAGDNEQFF.

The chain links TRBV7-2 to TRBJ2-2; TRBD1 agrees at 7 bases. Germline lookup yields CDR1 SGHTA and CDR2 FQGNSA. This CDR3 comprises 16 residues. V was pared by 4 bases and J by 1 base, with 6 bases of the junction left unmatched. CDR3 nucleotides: TGTGCCAGCAGCTCCAGGACAGGACTGAACACCGGGGAGCTGTTTTTT. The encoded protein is CASSSRTGLNTGELFF.

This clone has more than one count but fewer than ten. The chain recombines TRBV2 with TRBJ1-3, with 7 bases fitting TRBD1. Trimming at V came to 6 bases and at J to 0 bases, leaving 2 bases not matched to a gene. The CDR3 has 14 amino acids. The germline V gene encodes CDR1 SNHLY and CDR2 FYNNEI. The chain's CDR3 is CASRGQLSGNTIYF. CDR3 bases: TGTGCCAGCAGGGGACAGCTCTCTGGAAACACCATATATTTT.

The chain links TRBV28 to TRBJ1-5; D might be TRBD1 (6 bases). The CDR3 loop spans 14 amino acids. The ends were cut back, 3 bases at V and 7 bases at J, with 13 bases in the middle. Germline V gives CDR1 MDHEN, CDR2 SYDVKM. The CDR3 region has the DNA TGTGCCAGCAGTTTCCCCGACAGGTACCAGCCCCAGCATTTT. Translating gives CASSFPDRYQPQHF.

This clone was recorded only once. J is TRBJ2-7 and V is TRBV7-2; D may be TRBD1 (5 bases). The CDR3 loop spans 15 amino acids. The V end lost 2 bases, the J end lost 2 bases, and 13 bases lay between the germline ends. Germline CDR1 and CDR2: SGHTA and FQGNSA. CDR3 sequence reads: CASSLRGLGPYEQYF. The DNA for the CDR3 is TGTGCCAGCAGCTTAAGGGGCCTAGGACCCTACGAGCAGTACTTC. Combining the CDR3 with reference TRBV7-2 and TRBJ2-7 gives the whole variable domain GAGVSQSPSNKVTEKGKDVELRCDPISGHTALYWYRQSLGQGLEFLIYFQGNSAPDKSGLPSDRFSAERTGGSVSTLTIQRTQQEDSAVYLCASSLRGLGPYEQYFGPGTRLTVT.

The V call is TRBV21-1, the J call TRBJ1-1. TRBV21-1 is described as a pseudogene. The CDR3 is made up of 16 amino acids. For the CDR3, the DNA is TGTGCCAGCAGCAAAGGCCCGAGACTGTACCACACTGAAGCTTTCTTT. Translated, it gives CASSKGPRLYHTEAFF.

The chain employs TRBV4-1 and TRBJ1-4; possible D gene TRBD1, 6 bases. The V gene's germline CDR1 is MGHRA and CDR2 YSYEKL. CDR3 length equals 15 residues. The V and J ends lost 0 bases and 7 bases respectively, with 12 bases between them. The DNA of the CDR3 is TGCGCCAGCAGCCAAGAGGGGGCGCGAGTTGAAAAACTGTTTTTT. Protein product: CASSQEGARVEKLFF.